Below, one T cell receptor beta chain is given with its context. The table came from immunoSEQ multiplex PCR; TCRdb's copy has only in-frame clones and leaves some out. This table holds 150,000 to 200,000 clones, about 89% found once. The data are from a study of cytomegalovirus exposure and HLA in healthy donors. From the 120-subject validation cohort, which was separate from the roughly 690-subject first cohort, the donors were drawn. This CDR3 region has 18 residues. The V segment lost 5 bases and the J segment 0 bases; nucleotides outside the gene matches: 12. The germline CDR1 and CDR2 sequences are PRHDT and FYEKMQ (reference sequence).

The V and J genes are TRBV13 and TRBJ2-1, with 8 bases that match TRBD2. The sequence came from a man aged 18 to 29 in good health and CMV-seropositive. Sequencing used PBMCs. As DNA, the CDR3 is TGTGCCAGCAGCCCCCTCGGTCGCGGGGGGAGCTCCTACAATGAGCAGTTCTTC. This sequence encodes CASSPLGRGGSSYNEQFF.